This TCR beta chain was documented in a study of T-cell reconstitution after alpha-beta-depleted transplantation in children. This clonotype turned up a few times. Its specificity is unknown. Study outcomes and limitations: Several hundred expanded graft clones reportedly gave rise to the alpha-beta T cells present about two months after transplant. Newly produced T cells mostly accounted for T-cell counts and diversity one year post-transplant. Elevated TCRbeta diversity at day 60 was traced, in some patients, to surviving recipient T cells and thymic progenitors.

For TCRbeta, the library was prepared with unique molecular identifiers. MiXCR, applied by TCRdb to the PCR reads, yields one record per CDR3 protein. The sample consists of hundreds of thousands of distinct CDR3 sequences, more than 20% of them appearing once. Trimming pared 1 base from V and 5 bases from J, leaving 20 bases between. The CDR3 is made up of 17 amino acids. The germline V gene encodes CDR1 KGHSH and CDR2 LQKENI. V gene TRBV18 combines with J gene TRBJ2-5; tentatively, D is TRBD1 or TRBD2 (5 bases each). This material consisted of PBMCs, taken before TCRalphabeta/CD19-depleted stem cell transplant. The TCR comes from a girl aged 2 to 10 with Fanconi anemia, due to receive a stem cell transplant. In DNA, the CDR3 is TGTGCCAGCTCACCACGTTCGATTCAGGGAGAAGGGGAGACCCAGTACTTC. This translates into CASSPRSIQGEGETQYF.